This T cell receptor beta chain is drawn from a study of T-cell reconstitution after alpha-beta-depleted transplantation in children. Notes on the study in general: After one year, T-cell counts and TCRbeta diversity mostly came from new T cells. Roughly two months post-transplant, alpha-beta T cells reportedly originated from several hundred graft clones that had expanded. Diversity of TCRbeta at day 60 was high in some patients, arising from surviving recipient T cells and thymic progenitors.

Library preparation (for TCRbeta) was performed with unique molecular identifiers. One entry per CDR3 protein, called by TCRdb with MiXCR from the PCR reads. Of around 440,000 distinct CDR3 sequences listed, about 16% were seen once; the top ten hold 25% to 30%. For this clonotype: Its specificity is not known.

The sequence came from a boy younger than two who had a stem cell transplant for Wiskott-Aldrich syndrome, so the T cells may come from the graft donor. Sequences were derived from PBMCs, mostly from graft donor cells, sampled 360 days after TCRalphabeta/CD19-depleted stem cell transplant.

CDR3: CAIKSTSVDTGELFF. The CDR3 coding sequence is TGTGCCATCAAATCGACTAGCGTAGACACCGGGGAGCTGTTTTTT. The chain combines TRBV10-3 with TRBJ2-2, with TRBD2 identical over 8 bases. Losses at the gene ends were 7 bases for V and 3 bases for J; bases not matched to a gene: 7. The CDR3 loop spans 15 amino acids. Per germline, CDR1 ENHRY and CDR2 SYGVKD.